These T cell receptor beta chains were read from a single sample in a study of early T cells in non-severe SARS-CoV-2 infection. TCRdb called the 5' RACE reads again in MiXCR, with one record for every CDR3 protein. The sample lists around 52,000 distinct CDR3 sequences; around 13% were seen once. Material: whole blood. The origin of the receptors is an adult who was a healthcare worker with PCR-confirmed SARS-CoV-2 infection or an uninfected control (not recorded which). CDR3s include the opening cysteine and the closing phenylalanine or tryptophan. A D gene is named only where the DNA matches it firmly. Not all rows give a size; the values are once, few, many and, for expanded clones, a class.

v_call: TRBV24-1
d_call: TRBD1
j_call: TRBJ2-2
clone_size: many
cdr3_aa: CATGSDRTPNTGELFF
cdr3_nt: TGTGCCACCGGGTCGGACAGGACCCCGAACACCGGGGAGCTGTTTTTT

v_call: TRBV19
d_call: NA
j_call: TRBJ1-6
clone_size: few
cdr3_aa: CASTPGRGGPLHF
cdr3_nt: TGTGCCAGTACCCCAGGCCGGGGTGGGCCCCTCCACTTT

v_call: TRBV12-3/TRBV12-4
d_call: NA
j_call: TRBJ2-7
clone_size: many
cdr3_aa: CASSLGGPSYEQYF
cdr3_nt: TGTGCCAGCAGTTTGGGGGGGCCCTCCTACGAGCAGTACTTC

v_call: TRBV3-1
d_call: NA
j_call: TRBJ1-2
clone_size: few
cdr3_aa: CASSQGPSNYGYTF
cdr3_nt: TGTGCCAGCAGCCAAGGGCCCTCAAACTATGGCTACACCTTC

v_call: TRBV11-2
d_call: NA
j_call: TRBJ2-1
clone_size: many
cdr3_aa: CASSIPGLRDNEQFF
cdr3_nt: TGTGCCAGCAGTATCCCCGGGTTGCGGGACAATGAGCAGTTCTTC

v_call: TRBV11-2
d_call: NA
j_call: TRBJ1-6
clone_size: many
cdr3_aa: CASSLVTAYNSPLHF
cdr3_nt: TGTGCCAGCAGCTTAGTAACAGCTTATAATTCACCCCTCCACTTT

v_call: TRBV29-1
d_call: NA
j_call: TRBJ2-1
clone_size: few
cdr3_aa: CSVEEQFF
cdr3_nt: TGCAGCGTTGAGGAGCAGTTCTTC

v_call: TRBV7-2
d_call: NA
j_call: TRBJ2-5
clone_size: many
cdr3_aa: CASSPRGQETQYF
cdr3_nt: TGTGCCAGCAGCCCCCGGGGGCAAGAGACCCAGTACTTC

v_call: TRBV2
d_call: NA
j_call: TRBJ2-1
clone_size: NA
cdr3_aa: CASNPGLPISGLHEQFF
cdr3_nt: TGTGCCAGCAACCCGGGACTCCCCATCTCAGGCCTACATGAGCAGTTCTTC

v_call: TRBV12-3/TRBV12-4
d_call: TRBD2
j_call: TRBJ2-1
clone_size: many
cdr3_aa: CASNRVDSGRNEQFF
cdr3_nt: TGTGCCAGCAATCGCGTGGATAGCGGGAGGAATGAGCAGTTCTTC

v_call: TRBV15
d_call: NA
j_call: TRBJ1-2
clone_size: many
cdr3_aa: CATSRDQRGLGYTF
cdr3_nt: TGTGCCACCAGCAGAGATCAGCGGGGGTTGGGCTACACCTTC

v_call: TRBV28
d_call: NA
j_call: TRBJ1-6
clone_size: once
cdr3_aa: CASSTLRGGSPLHF
cdr3_nt: TGTGCCAGCAGTACCCTTAGGGGAGGATCACCCCTCCACTTT

v_call: TRBV11-2
d_call: NA
j_call: TRBJ2-4
clone_size: many
cdr3_aa: CASSSTGSEIIQYF
cdr3_nt: TGTGCCAGCAGCTCAACAGGGTCGGAGATCATTCAGTACTTC

v_call: TRBV7-3
d_call: NA
j_call: TRBJ1-3
clone_size: many
cdr3_aa: CASSLIGGADTIYF
cdr3_nt: TGTGCCAGCAGCTTAATTGGGGGCGCGGACACCATATATTTT

v_call: TRBV9
d_call: TRBD2
j_call: TRBJ2-1
clone_size: few
cdr3_aa: CASTGSGLAGGRSYNEQFF
cdr3_nt: TGTGCCAGCACCGGTTCGGGACTAGCGGGGGGGCGCTCCTACAATGAGCAGTTCTTC